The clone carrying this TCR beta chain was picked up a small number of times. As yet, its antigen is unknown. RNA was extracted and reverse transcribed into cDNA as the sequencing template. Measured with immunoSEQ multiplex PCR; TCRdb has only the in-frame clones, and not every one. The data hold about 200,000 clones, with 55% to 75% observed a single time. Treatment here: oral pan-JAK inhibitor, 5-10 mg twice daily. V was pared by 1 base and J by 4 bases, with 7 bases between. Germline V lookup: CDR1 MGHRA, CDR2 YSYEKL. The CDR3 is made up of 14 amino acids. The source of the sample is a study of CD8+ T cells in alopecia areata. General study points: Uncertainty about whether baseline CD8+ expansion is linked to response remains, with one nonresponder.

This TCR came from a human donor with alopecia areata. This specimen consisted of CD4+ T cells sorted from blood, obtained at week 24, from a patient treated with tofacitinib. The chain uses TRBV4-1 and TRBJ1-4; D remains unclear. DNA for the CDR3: TGCGCCAGCAGCCAAGTCGCGGATAATGAAAAACTGTTTTTT. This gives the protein CASSQVADNEKLFF.